The rows below give T cell receptor beta chains drawn from one sample of a study of neurological immune-mediated disorders. In TCRdb, the 5' RACE reads were re-called with MiXCR into one record per CDR3 protein. This table holds about 38,000 distinct CDR3 sequences, roughly 5% found once. Sequenced: CD4+ T cells from blood. The receptors originated from a man aged 18 to 35 in good health. CDR3s include the opening cysteine and the closing phenylalanine or tryptophan. D genes are given only for firm matches. Size is omitted from some rows. Given values are once, few, many or a class for expanded clones.

. | TRBJ1-6 | many | TRBV4-2 | 16 | TGTGCCAGCAGCCAAGACTCTTGGGGGAATAATTCACCCCTCCACTTT | CASSQDSWGNNSPLHF
. | TRBJ2-7 | many | TRBV20-1 | 15 | TGCAGTGCCAAAACACGGGGCCTCCCCTCCTACGAGCAGTACTTC | CSAKTRGLPSYEQYF
. | TRBJ2-2 | many | TRBV24-1 | 14 | TGTGCCACCAGTGATTTTTGGAACACCGGGGAGCTGTTTTTT | CATSDFWNTGELFF
TRBD1 | TRBJ1-1 | many | TRBV20-1 | 15 | TGCAGTGCTGCACGTTCCGGGACAGCGAACACTGAAGCTTTCTTT | CSAARSGTANTEAFF
. | TRBJ2-3 | many | TRBV5-1 | 14 | TGCGCCAGCAGCTTGGGGACAGGCACAGATACGCAGTATTTT | CASSLGTGTDTQYF
. | TRBJ2-2 | many | TRBV20-1 | 14 | TGCAGTGCTAGCCGGGGGTGGAACACCGGGGAGCTGTTTTTT | CSASRGWNTGELFF
. | TRBJ2-3 | few | TRBV24-1 | 15 | TGTGCCACCAGTGATTCCGGGGAGAACACAGATACGCAGTATTTT | CATSDSGENTDTQYF
TRBD1 | TRBJ2-3 | many | TRBV7-2 | 15 | TGTGCCAGCAGCCCCTGGGACAGTAGCACAGATACGCAGTATTTT | CASSPWDSSTDTQYF
TRBD1 | TRBJ2-2 | many | TRBV5-1 | 15 | TGCGCCAGCAGCTTGGCCAGGGGGAGCTACGGGGAGCTGTTTTTT | CASSLARGSYGELFF
. | TRBJ2-1 | . | TRBV11-3 | 13 | TGTGCCATCAGCGACACGTTATTGGGCGTCCAGTTCTTC | CAISDTLLGVQFF
. | TRBJ2-7 | many | TRBV9 | 15 | TGTGCCAGCAGCGGCGGTCGGGGGGCGGTCTACGAGCAGTACTTC | CASSGGRGAVYEQYF
TRBD1 | TRBJ2-1 | many | TRBV27 | 16 | TGTGCCAGCAGTTTAGTCTCGGGGACAGGGCGGAATGAGCAGTTCTTC | CASSLVSGTGRNEQFF
. | TRBJ2-4 | many | TRBV20-1 | 19 | TGCAGTGCTAGAGTTCCGGAAGGGAACAGCCCTTTGGGCAAAAACATTCAGTACTTC | CSARVPEGNSPLGKNIQYF
TRBD1 | TRBJ2-7 | many | TRBV7-2 | 14 | TGTGCCAGCACCACAGGGACAGGGATGCGTGAGCAGTACTTC | CASTTGTGMREQYF
. | TRBJ1-4 | many | TRBV20-1 | 13 | TGCAGTGCTAGCAGGGTAGCTAATGAAAAACTGTTTTTT | CSASRVANEKLFF
TRBD2 | TRBJ2-5 | many | TRBV20-1 | 15 | TGCAGTGCTATGGTAGCGGGGAGATTACAAGAGACCCAGTACTTC | CSAMVAGRLQETQYF
TRBD1 | TRBJ2-7 | many | TRBV5-1 | 16 | TGCGCCAGCAGTCAAACTCGAGGACAGGGAGGATACGAGCAGTACTTC | CASSQTRGQGGYEQYF
. | TRBJ1-1 | many | TRBV6-6 | 14 | TGTGCCAGCACCGACTGGAGGGAGCACGCTGAAGCTTTCTTT | CASTDWREHAEAFF
. | TRBJ1-2 | many | TRBV3-1 | 14 | TGTGCCAGCAGCCCTGGGACAACTCAGCATGGCTACACCTTC | CASSPGTTQHGYTF
. | TRBJ2-5 | many | TRBV5-5 | 16 | TGTGCCAGCAGCCCTAGGTTCCCCACCATGCTGGAGACCCAGTACTTC | CASSPRFPTMLETQYF
. | TRBJ2-7 | many | TRBV7-8 | 15 | TGTGCCAGCAGCCCTCGAGGGGCCCTTCAGAGCGAGCAGTACTTC | CASSPRGALQSEQYF
. | TRBJ2-7 | many | TRBV20-1 | 14 | TGCAGTGCTAGGGGCTCGGGGGCTTCGTACGAGCAGTACTTC | CSARGSGASYEQYF
. | TRBJ1-2 | many | TRBV5-1 | 13 | TGCGCCAGCAGCTTTGAGGCAGGGGATGGCTACACCTTC | CASSFEAGDGYTF
. | TRBJ2-7 | few | TRBV12-3/TRBV12-4 | 14 | TGTGCCAGCAGTAACACGGCCAAGGGCTACGAGCAGTACTTC | CASSNTAKGYEQYF
. | TRBJ2-7 | many | TRBV5-1 | 16 | TGCGCCAGCAGCTCGGACATGACCAGGGGCTCCTACGAGCAGTACTTC | CASSSDMTRGSYEQYF
. | TRBJ2-2 | many | TRBV20-1 | 13 | TGCAGTGCTAGTTCGGGGGTCACCGGGGAGCTGTTTTTT | CSASSGVTGELFF